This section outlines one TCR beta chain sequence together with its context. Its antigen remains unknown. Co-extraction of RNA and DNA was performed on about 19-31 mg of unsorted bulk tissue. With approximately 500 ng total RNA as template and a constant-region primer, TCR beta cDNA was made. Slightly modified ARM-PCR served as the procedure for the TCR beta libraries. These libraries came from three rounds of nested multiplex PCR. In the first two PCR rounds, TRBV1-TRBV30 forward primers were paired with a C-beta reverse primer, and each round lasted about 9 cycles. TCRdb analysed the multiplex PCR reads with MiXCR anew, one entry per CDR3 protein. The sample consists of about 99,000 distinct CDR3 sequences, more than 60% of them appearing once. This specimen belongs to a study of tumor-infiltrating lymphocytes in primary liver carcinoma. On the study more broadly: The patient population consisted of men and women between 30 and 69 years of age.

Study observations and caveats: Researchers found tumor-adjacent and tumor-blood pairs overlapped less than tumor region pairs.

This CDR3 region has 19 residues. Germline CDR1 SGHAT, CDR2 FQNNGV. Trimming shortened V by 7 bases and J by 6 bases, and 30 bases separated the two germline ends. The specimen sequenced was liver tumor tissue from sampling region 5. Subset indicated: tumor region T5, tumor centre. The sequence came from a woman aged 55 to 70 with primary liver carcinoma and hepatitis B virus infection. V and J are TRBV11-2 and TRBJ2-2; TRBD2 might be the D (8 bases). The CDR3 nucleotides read TGTGCCAGCAACCCCCGAGGGGGCAGCGGGAGTATAGCGGCCGGGGAGCTGTTTTTT. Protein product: CASNPRGGSGSIAAGELFF.